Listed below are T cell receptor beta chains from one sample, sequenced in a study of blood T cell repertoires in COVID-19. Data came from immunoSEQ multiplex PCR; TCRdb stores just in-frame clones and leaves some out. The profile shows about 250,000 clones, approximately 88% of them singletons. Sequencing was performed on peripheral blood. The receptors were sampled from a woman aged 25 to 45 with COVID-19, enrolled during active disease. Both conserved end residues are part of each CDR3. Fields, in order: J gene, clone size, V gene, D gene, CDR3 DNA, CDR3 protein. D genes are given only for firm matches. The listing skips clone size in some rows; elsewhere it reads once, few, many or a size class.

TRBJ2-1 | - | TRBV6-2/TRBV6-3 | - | TGTGCCAGCAGTTACCGGGACTACAATGAGCAGTTCTTC | CASSYRDYNEQFF
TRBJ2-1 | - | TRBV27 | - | TGTGCCAGCGGTATACTTAGCGGCTACAATGAGCAGTTCTTC | CASGILSGYNEQFF
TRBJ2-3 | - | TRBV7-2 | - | TGTGCCAGCAGCTTAGCCTTGGCAGGGGCCACAGATACGCAGTATTTT | CASSLALAGATDTQYF
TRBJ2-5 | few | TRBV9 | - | TGTGCCAGCAGCGTAGAGGGCAGGGGTACTCAGTACTTC | CASSVEGRGTQYF
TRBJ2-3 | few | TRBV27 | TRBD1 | TGTGCCAGCAGTTTCCGGACAGGGGGCACAGATACGCAGTATTTT | CASSFRTGGTDTQYF
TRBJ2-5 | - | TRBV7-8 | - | TGTGCCAGCAGCCCTAGGGCGGGACGCTCCGAAGAGACCCAGTACTTC | CASSPRAGRSEETQYF
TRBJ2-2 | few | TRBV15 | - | TGTGCCACCAGCAGAGGGACCGAAGGCAGGGCGGGGGAGCTGTTTTTT | CATSRGTEGRAGELFF
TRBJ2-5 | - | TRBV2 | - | TGTGCCAGCAGTGAAATGCAGGCCCAGTACTTC | CASSEMQAQYF
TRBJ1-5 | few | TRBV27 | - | TGTGCCAGCAGTTTAACAGGCGGTAATCAGCCCCAGCATTTT | CASSLTGGNQPQHF
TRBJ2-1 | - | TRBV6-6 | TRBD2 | TGTGCCAGCAGTTACCCACTAGCGGGGGGGCCTGGTGAGCAGTTCTTC | CASSYPLAGGPGEQFF
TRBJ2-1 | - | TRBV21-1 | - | TGTGCCAGTCGGGGACAGGGGGACAATGAGCAGTTCTTC | CASRGQGDNEQFF
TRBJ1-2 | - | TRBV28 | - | TGTGCCAGCTTAATAGGGCAGGGCTATGGCTACACCTTC | CASLIGQGYGYTF
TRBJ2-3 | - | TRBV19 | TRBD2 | TGTGCCAGTAGTACCCCCCTAGCGGGGGCAGATACGCAGTATTTT | CASSTPLAGADTQYF
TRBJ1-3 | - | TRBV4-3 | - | TGCGCCAGCAGCCCAATCCTATCCTCTGGAAACACCATATATTTT | CASSPILSSGNTIYF
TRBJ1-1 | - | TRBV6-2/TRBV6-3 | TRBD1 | TGTGCCAGCAGTTCCCCCGGGACAGAGAACACTGAAGCTTTCTTT | CASSSPGTENTEAFF
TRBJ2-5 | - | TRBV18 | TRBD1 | TGTGCCAGCTCACTCCGGACAGGGTGGGAGACCCAGTACTTC | CASSLRTGWETQYF
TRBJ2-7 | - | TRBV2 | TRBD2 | TGTGCCAGCAGTGATAGCGGGGCAAGCTCCTACGAGCAGTACTTC | CASSDSGASSYEQYF
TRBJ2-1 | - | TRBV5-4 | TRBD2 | TGTGCCAGCAGCCCGATAGCGGGAGGGAACTACAATGAGCAGTTCTTC | CASSPIAGGNYNEQFF
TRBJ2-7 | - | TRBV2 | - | TGTGCCAGCAGCGGCGGGGATACCTACGAGCAGTACTTC | CASSGGDTYEQYF
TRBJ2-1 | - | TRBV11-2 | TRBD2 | TGTGCCAGCAGCTTAGATCTTGGCGGGAGGCCACCAACCCAGAGAAATGAGCAGTTCTTC | CASSLDLGGRPPTQRNEQFF
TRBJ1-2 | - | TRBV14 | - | TGTGCCAGCAGCCTTTCGACAGGACCTTTCTATGGCTACACCTTC | CASSLSTGPFYGYTF
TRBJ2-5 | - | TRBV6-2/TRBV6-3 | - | TGTGCCAGCAGTTCGTCCTGGAGCCAAGAGACCCAGTACTTC | CASSSSWSQETQYF
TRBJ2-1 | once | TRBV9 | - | TGTGCCAGCAGCGTAGAGGGGGCGCGGGGCAATGAGCAGTTCTTC | CASSVEGARGNEQFF
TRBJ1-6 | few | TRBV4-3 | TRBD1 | TGCGCCAGCAGCGAGGGGGCTTATAATTCACCCCTCCACTTT | CASSEGAYNSPLHF
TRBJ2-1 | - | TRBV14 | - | TGTGCCAGCAGCCAAGACAGGGGATTCTACAATGAGCAGTTCTTC | CASSQDRGFYNEQFF
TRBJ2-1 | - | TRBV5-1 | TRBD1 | TGCGCCAGCAGCTCCCCCGGGACAGGGGGCAATGAGCAGTTCTTC | CASSSPGTGGNEQFF
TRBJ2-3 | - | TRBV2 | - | TGTGCCAGCAGTGAATTGCGGTCTAGCACAGATACGCAGTATTTT | CASSELRSSTDTQYF
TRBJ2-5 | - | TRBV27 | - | TGTGCCAGCAGTTTGTTAGGGAGGGAGACCCAGTACTTC | CASSLLGRETQYF
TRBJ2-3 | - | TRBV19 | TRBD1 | TGTGCCAGTAACCCCGGGCGGGACAGGGGTGGCGATACGCAGTATTTT | CASNPGRDRGGDTQYF
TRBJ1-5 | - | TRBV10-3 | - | TGTGCCATCAGTGAAGGGAGGGTAAGCAATCAGCCCCAGCATTTT | CAISEGRVSNQPQHF